Each of the 19 T cell receptor beta chains below was sequenced from the same sample in a study of T cell responses to AZD1222 COVID-19 vaccine. Clones were sequenced by immunoSEQ multiplex PCR, and TCRdb holds only the in-frame ones, with some missing. The top ten hold roughly 4.3% of the sample, which has about 83,000 clones, around 87% seen once. The sequences come from peripheral blood, collected on day 0 of MenACWY control vaccination. Every receptor here comes from an adult in good health.

This chain joins TRBV9 and TRBJ2-3, with 7 bases matching TRBD2. V shed 4 bases and J 1 base; nucleotides not matched to a gene: 6. Germline assignment: CDR1 SGDLS and CDR2 YYNGEE. This CDR3 has 15 amino acids. The DNA of the CDR3 is TGTGCCAGCAGCTCGCCCCGGGGGGGCACAGATACGCAGTATTTT. The encoded protein is CASSSPRGGTDTQYF.

The J gene is TRBJ1-6, the V gene TRBV6-5, with no clear D. The CDR3 is 16 residues long. Trimming left V 3 bases short and J 6 bases short, with 15 bases between. Germline V gives CDR1 MNHEY, CDR2 SVGAGI. The CDR3 protein is CASSYRVLGTNSPLHF. The CDR3 DNA reads TGTGCCAGCAGTTATCGGGTTTTGGGAACTAATTCACCCCTCCACTTT.

The rearrangement uses TRBV7-2 and TRBJ1-5; perhaps TRBD1 as D (5 bases). Trimming removed 1 base from V and 6 bases from J, with 10 bases in between. This CDR3 is 14 amino acids long. CDR1 is SGHTA, CDR2 FQGNSA, per germline. The CDR3 here is CASSLVGARQPQHF. In DNA form, the CDR3 reads TGTGCCAGCAGCTTAGTTGGGGCACGTCAGCCCCAGCATTTT.

The chain links TRBV5-1 to TRBJ2-6; D may correspond to TRBD1 or TRBD2 (5 bases each). V gave up 2 bases and J gave up 1 base, with 16 bases separating them. This CDR3 has 18 residues. Per germline, CDR1 SGHRS and CDR2 YFSETQ. CDR3: CASSFGTGPRSGANVLTF. CDR3 in DNA: TGCGCCAGCAGCTTTGGAACGGGGCCCAGGTCTGGGGCCAACGTCCTGACTTTC.

This chain links TRBV6-2 or TRBV6-3 with TRBJ2-7, with 12 bases matching TRBD2. The CDR3 is made up of 17 amino acids. Germline V lookup: CDR1 MNHEY, CDR2 SVGEGT. Losses at the gene ends were 2 bases for V and 2 bases for J; bases not matched to a gene: 7. CDR3 sequence: CASSYGGLAGPTYEQYF. The CDR3 DNA reads TGTGCCAGCAGTTACGGGGGACTAGCGGGCCCGACCTACGAGCAGTACTTC.

V usage is TRBV9 and J usage is TRBJ2-1; 7 nucleotides align to TRBD2. The germline gives CDR1 SGDLS, CDR2 YYNGEE. Trimming cost V 3 bases and J 2 bases; bases outside gene matches: 8. The length of the CDR3 is 16 residues. For the CDR3, the DNA is TGTGCCAGCAGCGAGGGGCGGGAGTTTCCCTACAATGAGCAGTTCTTC. Its protein is CASSEGREFPYNEQFF.

This clone was counted only a few times. The V and J genes are TRBV6-2 or TRBV6-3 and TRBJ1-6; 9 nucleotides agree with TRBD1. Germline trimming cut 0 bases from V and 10 bases from J; bases unmatched to any gene: 10. This CDR3 contains 17 residues. Per the germline V gene, CDR1 is MNHEY and CDR2 is SVGEGT. DNA of the CDR3: TGTGCCAGCAGTTACTCGACTCCGGGACAGGGTCTGTCACCCCTCCACTTT. Its translation: CASSYSTPGQGLSPLHF.

The chain links TRBV12-3 or TRBV12-4 to TRBJ1-5; D is unclear. Trimming took off 3 bases at V and 7 bases at J, with 10 bases between the two ends. This CDR3 has 13 amino acids. CDR3 region: CASSFAGVQPQHF. CDR3 DNA: TGTGCCAGCAGTTTCGCGGGAGTGCAGCCCCAGCATTTT.

Only one count was recorded for this clone. The gene calls are TRBV10-1 and TRBJ2-1; D tentatively fits TRBD1 or TRBD2 (6 bases each). V lost 8 bases, J lost 8 bases, and 13 bases lay in between. Germline V gene sequence: CDR1 WNHNN, CDR2 SYGVQD (reference sequence). This CDR3 is 12 amino acids long. In DNA, the CDR3 is TGCGCCAGCGGAGGTAGGGGGGATGAGCAGTTCTTC. Translated: CASGGRGDEQFF.

This rearrangement joins TRBV28 to TRBJ2-2, with 12 bases lining up with TRBD2. J lost 7 bases, V lost 2 bases, and 2 bases had no gene match. The CDR3 covers 15 residues. Germline V gene lookup returns CDR1 MDHEN and CDR2 SYDVKM. The CDR3 bases are TGTGCCAGCAGTTTACTAGCGGGAGGGAACGGGGAGCTGTTTTTT. Protein sequence: CASSLLAGGNGELFF.

V and J are TRBV7-9 and TRBJ2-5; D ambiguous. V was shortened by 5 bases and J by 2 bases, with 9 bases between the two germline ends. CDR1 is SEHNR and CDR2 is FQNEAQ in the germline V gene (reference sequence). The CDR3 is 13 amino acids. The CDR3 nucleotides read TGTGCCAGCAGCCCTACGGAACAAGAGACCCAGTACTTC. It codes for CASSPTEQETQYF. Combining the CDR3 with reference TRBV7-9 and TRBJ2-5 gives the whole variable domain DTGVSQNPRHKITKRGQNVTFRCDPISEHNRLYWYRQTLGQGPEFLTYFQNEAQLEKSRLLSDRFSAERPKGSFSTLEIQRTEQGDSAMYLCASSPTEQETQYFGPGTRLLVL.

This clone was observed a single time. As DNA, the CDR3 is TGTGCCAGCAGCTCGCCGGGACAGGGGTACAATGAGCAGTTCTTC. Translation: CASSSPGQGYNEQFF. The V and J genes are TRBV7-3 and TRBJ2-1; 10 positions agree with TRBD1. CDR1 is SGHTA, CDR2 FQGTGA, per germline. The CDR3 loop spans 15 amino acids. V was clipped by 4 bases and J by 4 bases; unmatched bases: 4.

J is TRBJ2-2 and V is TRBV7-3; D call uncertain. The germline V gene has CDR1 SGHTA and CDR2 FQGTGA. V lost 1 base, J lost 3 bases, and 9 bases lay in between. CDR3 length: 15 residues. In DNA form, the CDR3 reads TGTGCCAGCAGCTTAAAGGACCCATACACCGGGGAGCTGTTTTTT. Its translation: CASSLKDPYTGELFF. The variable domain in full, completed from reference TRBV7-3 and TRBJ2-2, reads GAGVSQTPSNKVTEKGKYVELRCDPISGHTALYWYRQSLGQGPEFLIYFQGTGAADDSGLPNDRFFAVRPEGSVSTLKIQRTERGDSAVYLCASSLKDPYTGELFFGEGSRLTVL.

CDR3 bases: TGTGCCAGCAGTTTAGCGCTTTCAACTAATGAAAAACTGTTTTTT. This encodes CASSLALSTNEKLFF. V and J are TRBV28 and TRBJ1-4; D not resolved. Trimming stripped 2 bases from V and 0 bases from J, with 7 bases between. The germline gives CDR1 MDHEN, CDR2 SYDVKM. CDR3 length: 15 amino acids.

V gene TRBV6-6 combines with J gene TRBJ2-7, with no clear D. Germline lookup yields CDR1 MNHNY and CDR2 SVGAGI (reference sequence). The CDR3 runs to 15 residues. The V end lost 5 bases, the J end lost 1 base, and 15 bases lay between the germline ends. The CDR3 DNA sequence: TGTGCCAGCAGTCAGGTTATGGATGGGTCCTACGAGCAGTACTTC. Its protein product is CASSQVMDGSYEQYF.

The J gene is TRBJ1-2, the V gene TRBV28; D gene unclear. Germline V lookup: CDR1 MDHEN, CDR2 SYDVKM. Trimming cost V 1 base and J 0 bases, with 3 bases left between them. The CDR3 runs 13 residues. CDR3 amino acids: CASSLSANYGYTF. The CDR3 DNA is TGTGCCAGCAGTTTATCTGCTAACTATGGCTACACCTTC.

J is TRBJ1-1 and V is TRBV7-2; D is unresolved. The CDR3 contains 12 residues. Trimming left V 3 bases short and J 3 bases short, with 5 bases between. Per germline, CDR1 SGHTA and CDR2 FQGNSA. CDR3 DNA: TGTGCCAGCAGCTTTTGGGACACTGAAGCTTTCTTT. The encoded protein is CASSFWDTEAFF.

The chain joins TRBV7-2 to TRBJ2-1; 11 positions match TRBD2. The CDR3 runs to 16 residues. The germline CDR1 and CDR2 sequences are SGHTA and FQGNSA. V lost 5 bases to trimming and J lost 6 bases; unmatched junction nucleotides: 9. The CDR3 nucleotides read TGTGCCAGCAGCCCCGAGAGACTAGCGGGATTCAATGAGCAGTTCTTC. Amino acid sequence: CASSPERLAGFNEQFF.

V is TRBV6-5 and J is TRBJ2-2, with no clear D. With 6 bases removed from V and 4 bases from J, the gap between germline ends came to 9 bases. The germline gives CDR1 MNHEY, CDR2 SVGAGI. CDR3 size: 13 residues. The CDR3 sequence is CASRQSITGELFF. Here the CDR3 DNA reads TGTGCCAGCAGACAGTCGATCACCGGGGAGCTGTTTTTT.